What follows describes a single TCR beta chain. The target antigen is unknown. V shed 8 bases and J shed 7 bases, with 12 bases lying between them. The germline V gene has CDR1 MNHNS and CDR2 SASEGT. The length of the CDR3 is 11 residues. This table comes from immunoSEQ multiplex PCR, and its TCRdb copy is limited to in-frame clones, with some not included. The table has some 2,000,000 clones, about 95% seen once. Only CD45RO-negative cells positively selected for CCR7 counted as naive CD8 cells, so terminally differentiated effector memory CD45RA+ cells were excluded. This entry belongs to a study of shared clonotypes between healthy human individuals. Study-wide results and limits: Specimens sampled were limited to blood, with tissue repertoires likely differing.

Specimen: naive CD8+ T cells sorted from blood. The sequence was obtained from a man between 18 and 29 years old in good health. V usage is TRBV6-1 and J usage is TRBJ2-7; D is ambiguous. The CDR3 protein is CASYELGEQYF. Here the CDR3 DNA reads TGTGCCAGCTATGAGTTAGGAGAGCAGTACTTC.